This is a list of T cell receptor beta chains from one sample in a study of shared clonotypes between healthy human individuals. Clones were read by immunoSEQ multiplex PCR, and TCRdb kept only the in-frame ones, dropping some. The sample records about 2.1 million clones, about 93% being singletons. The source material was naive CD8+ T cells from PBMCs. These receptors came from a man younger than 35 in good health. Some clones in this sample may be carry-over from other donors' samples. CDR3s include the opening cysteine and the closing phenylalanine or tryptophan. The D gene is left open where the match is weak. Size tells how often a clone was seen (once, few, many) or the class of an expanded clone, and some rows leave it out.

D gene,clone size,J gene,CDR3 length,V gene,CDR3 DNA,CDR3 protein
TRBD1,.,TRBJ2-3,15,TRBV7-6,TGTGCCAGCAGCCGGGGACAGGGGGCGACAGATACGCAGTATTTT,CASSRGQGATDTQYF
.,.,TRBJ2-5,14,TRBV27,TGTGCCAGCAGTTTAAGGACGCCCCAAGAGACCCAGTACTTC,CASSLRTPQETQYF
.,.,TRBJ1-5,13,TRBV7-8,TGTGCCAGCAGCTTAGCGTACAATCAGCCCCAGCATTTT,CASSLAYNQPQHF
.,.,TRBJ2-5,14,TRBV27,TGTGCCAGCAGTTCCCGGGACTACCAAGAGACCCAGTACTTC,CASSSRDYQETQYF
.,.,TRBJ2-5,14,TRBV6-5,TGTGCCAGCAGTTACTCGGAGGGGGAAGAGACCCAGTACTTC,CASSYSEGEETQYF
TRBD1,.,TRBJ1-1,15,TRBV5-4,TGTGCCAGCAGCTGGGACAGGGAACTGAACACTGAAGCTTTCTTT,CASSWDRELNTEAFF
.,.,TRBJ2-1,15,TRBV6-6,TGTGCCAGCAGCTGGGGGTTAGGCGGCCACAATGAGCAGTTCTTC,CASSWGLGGHNEQFF
TRBD2,.,TRBJ2-1,16,TRBV7-8,TGTGCCAGCAGCTTAAGACTAGCGGGGGATTACAATGAGCAGTTCTTC,CASSLRLAGDYNEQFF
.,.,TRBJ2-2,12,TRBV9,TGTGCCAGCAGCGTTACACCCGGGGAGCTGTTTTTT,CASSVTPGELFF
TRBD1,.,TRBJ1-1,15,TRBV7-2,TGTGCCAGCAGCTTAGGGACAGGGCTGAACACTGAAGCTTTCTTT,CASSLGTGLNTEAFF
.,.,TRBJ1-5,15,TRBV19,TGTGCCAGTAGTATTATCCGGGTTGGGAATCAGCCCCAGCATTTT,CASSIIRVGNQPQHF
TRBD2,.,TRBJ2-7,16,TRBV27,TGTGCCAGCAGTTTAATAGTAGCGGGAGGCCATAACGAGCAGTACTTC,CASSLIVAGGHNEQYF
.,.,TRBJ2-1,14,TRBV6-5,TGTGCCAGCAGTTTGGCCAGGGGGGTCAATGAGCAGTTCTTC,CASSLARGVNEQFF
.,.,TRBJ2-2,16,TRBV11-2,TGTGCCAGCAGCTTGGAATGGGGTTCGAACACCGGGGAGCTGTTTTTT,CASSLEWGSNTGELFF
TRBD2,once,TRBJ2-7,15,TRBV7-2,TGTGCCAGCAGCCCTGGACTAGCGCACTCCTACGAGCAGTACTTC,CASSPGLAHSYEQYF
.,.,TRBJ2-7,11,TRBV7-9,TGTGCCTCCGGGTTCTCCTACGAGCAGTACTTC,CASGFSYEQYF
TRBD2,.,TRBJ2-7,15,TRBV5-1,TGCGCCAGCAGCCCGGGACTAGGGGTTGGGTACGAGCAGTACTTC,CASSPGLGVGYEQYF
.,.,TRBJ2-7,14,TRBV11-2,TGTGCCAGCAGCTTTCAGTTAGTTTATAACGAGCAGTACTTC,CASSFQLVYNEQYF
TRBD2,.,TRBJ2-2,18,TRBV28,TGTGCCAGCAGTTTAGGTCTAGCGGAGAACTTGAACACCGGGGAGCTGTTTTTT,CASSLGLAENLNTGELFF
TRBD1,.,TRBJ2-7,16,TRBV27,TGTGCCAGCAGTACGCTAGCGCGGACAGGGGCGTACGAGCAGTACTTC,CASSTLARTGAYEQYF
.,.,TRBJ2-5,17,TRBV27,TGTGCCAGCAATATTCAGGGGTTGGACCCCTTGCAGGAGACCCAGTACTTC,CASNIQGLDPLQETQYF
.,.,TRBJ2-5,16,TRBV6-1,TGTGCCAGCAGTGAAGCTTGGACAACCTTGGGAGAGACCCAGTACTTC,CASSEAWTTLGETQYF
TRBD2,once,TRBJ2-2,17,TRBV7-2,TGTGCCAGCAGTGCCCCGCTAGCGGGACCTTTTACCGGGGAGCTGTTTTTT,CASSAPLAGPFTGELFF
.,.,TRBJ2-7,14,TRBV4-2,TGTGCCAGCAGCCAAGAAACAGCGGCCTACGAGCAGTACTTC,CASSQETAAYEQYF
TRBD2,.,TRBJ2-3,14,TRBV19,TGTGCCAGTAGCCTAGCGGGAGGCCCCGATACGCAGTATTTT,CASSLAGGPDTQYF
.,.,TRBJ2-3,16,TRBV27,TGTGCCAGCAGTTTCCGTGGGGGACGGGGCACAGATACGCAGTATTTT,CASSFRGGRGTDTQYF
TRBD2,.,TRBJ2-3,16,TRBV7-8,TGTGCCAGCAGCCCACCCACTAGCGGGGGCACAGATACGCAGTATTTT,CASSPPTSGGTDTQYF